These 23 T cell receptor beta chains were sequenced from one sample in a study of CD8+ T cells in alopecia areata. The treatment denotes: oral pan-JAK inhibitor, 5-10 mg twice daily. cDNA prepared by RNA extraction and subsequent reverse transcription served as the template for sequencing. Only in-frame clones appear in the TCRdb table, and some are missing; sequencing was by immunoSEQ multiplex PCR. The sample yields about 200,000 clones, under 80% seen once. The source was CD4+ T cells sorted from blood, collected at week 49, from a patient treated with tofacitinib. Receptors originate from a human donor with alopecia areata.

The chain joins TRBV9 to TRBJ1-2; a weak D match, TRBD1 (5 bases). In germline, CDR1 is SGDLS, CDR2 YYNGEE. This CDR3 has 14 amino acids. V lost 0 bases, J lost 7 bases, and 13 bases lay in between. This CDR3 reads CASSVESGRSGYTF. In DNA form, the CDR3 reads TGTGCCAGCAGCGTAGAGTCAGGGCGGAGTGGCTACACCTTC.

The CDR3 DNA reads TGTGCCAGCATGAAGGGAATCACGGAGACCCAGTACTTC. Translated, it gives CASMKGITETQYF. The chain is built from TRBV2 and TRBJ2-5; D is uncertain. The V end lost 7 bases, the J end lost 5 bases, and 14 bases lay between the germline ends. The CDR3 extends over 13 amino acids. CDR1 and CDR2 from the germline V gene are SNHLY and FYNNEI.

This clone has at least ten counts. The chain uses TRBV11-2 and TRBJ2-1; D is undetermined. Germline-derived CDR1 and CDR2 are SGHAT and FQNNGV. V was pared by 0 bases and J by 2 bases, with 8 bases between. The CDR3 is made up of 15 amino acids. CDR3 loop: CASSLELGTYNEQFF. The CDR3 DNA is TGTGCCAGCAGCTTAGAGCTGGGGACCTACAATGAGCAGTTCTTC. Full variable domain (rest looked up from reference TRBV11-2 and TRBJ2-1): EAGVAQSPRYKIIEKRQSVAFWCNPISGHATLYWYQQILGQGPKLLIQFQNNGVVDDSQLPKDRFSAERLKGVDSTLKIQPAKLEDSAVYLCASSLELGTYNEQFFGPGTRLTVL.

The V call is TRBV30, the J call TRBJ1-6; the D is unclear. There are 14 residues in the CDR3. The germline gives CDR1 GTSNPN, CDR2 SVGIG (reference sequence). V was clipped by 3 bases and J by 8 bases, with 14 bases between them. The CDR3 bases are TGTGCCTGGAGACAATGGACCGAATATTCACCCCTCCACTTT. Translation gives CAWRQWTEYSPLHF.

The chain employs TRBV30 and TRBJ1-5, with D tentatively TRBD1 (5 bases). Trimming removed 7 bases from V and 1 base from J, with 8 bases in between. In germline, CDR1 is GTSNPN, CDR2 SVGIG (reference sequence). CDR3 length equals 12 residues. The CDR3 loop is CAFQGSNQPQHF. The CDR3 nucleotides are TGTGCCTTCCAGGGAAGCAATCAGCCCCAGCATTTT.

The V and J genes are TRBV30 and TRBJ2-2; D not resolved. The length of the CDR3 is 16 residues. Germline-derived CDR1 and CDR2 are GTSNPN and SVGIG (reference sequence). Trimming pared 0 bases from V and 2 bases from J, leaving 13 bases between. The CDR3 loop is CAWSVLSYRNTGELFF. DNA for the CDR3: TGTGCCTGGAGTGTACTTTCTTACCGCAACACCGGGGAGCTGTTTTTT.

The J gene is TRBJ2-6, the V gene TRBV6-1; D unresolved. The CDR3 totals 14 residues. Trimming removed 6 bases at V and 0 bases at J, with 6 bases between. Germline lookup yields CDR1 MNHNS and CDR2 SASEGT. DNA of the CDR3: TGTGCCAGCAGGTTAATCTCTGGGGCCAACGTCCTGACTTTC. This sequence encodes CASRLISGANVLTF.

The DNA for the CDR3 is TGCGCCAGCAGCCAAGAGCGGGACACTGAAGCTTTCTTT. As protein: CASSQERDTEAFF. V gene TRBV4-3 combines with J gene TRBJ1-1; no reliable D call. Germline lookup yields CDR1 LGHNA and CDR2 YSLEER. The CDR3 consists of 13 residues. Trimming pared 0 bases from V and 3 bases from J, leaving 5 bases between.

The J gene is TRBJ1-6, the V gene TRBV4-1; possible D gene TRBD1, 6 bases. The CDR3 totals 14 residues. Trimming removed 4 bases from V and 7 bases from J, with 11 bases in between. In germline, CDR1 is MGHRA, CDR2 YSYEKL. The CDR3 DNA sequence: TGCGCCAGCAGCCCCGGACAGACAAATTCACCCCTCCACTTT. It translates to CASSPGQTNSPLHF.

CDR3 residues: CASSLVGRRENIQYF. The CDR3, as DNA: TGCGCCAGCAGCTTGGTCGGTCGCAGGGAAAACATTCAGTACTTC. The chain uses TRBV5-1 and TRBJ2-4, with D perhaps TRBD1 (5 bases). The germline V and J ends were trimmed by 0 bases and 5 bases, with 12 bases remaining between them. This CDR3 has 15 residues. The germline V gene encodes CDR1 SGHRS and CDR2 YFSETQ.

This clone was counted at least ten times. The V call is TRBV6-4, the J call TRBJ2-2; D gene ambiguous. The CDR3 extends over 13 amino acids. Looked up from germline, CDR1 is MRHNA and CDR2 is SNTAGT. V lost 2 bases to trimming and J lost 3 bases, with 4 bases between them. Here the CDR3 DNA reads TGTGCCAGCAGTGACAGGGACACCGGGGAGCTGTTTTTT. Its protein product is CASSDRDTGELFF.

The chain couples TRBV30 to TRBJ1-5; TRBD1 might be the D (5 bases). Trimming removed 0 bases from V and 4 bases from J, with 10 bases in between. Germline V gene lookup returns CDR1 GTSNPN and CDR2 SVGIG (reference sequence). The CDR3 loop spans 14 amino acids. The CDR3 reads CAWSVWGTNQPQHF. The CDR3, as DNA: TGTGCCTGGAGTGTCTGGGGGACGAATCAGCCCCAGCATTTT.

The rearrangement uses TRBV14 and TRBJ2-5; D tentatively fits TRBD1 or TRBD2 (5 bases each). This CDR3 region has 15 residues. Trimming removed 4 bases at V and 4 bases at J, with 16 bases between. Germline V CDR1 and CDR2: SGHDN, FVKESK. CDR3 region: CASSLWPGGGETQYF. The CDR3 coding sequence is TGTGCCAGCAGCCTGTGGCCCGGTGGGGGAGAGACCCAGTACTTC.

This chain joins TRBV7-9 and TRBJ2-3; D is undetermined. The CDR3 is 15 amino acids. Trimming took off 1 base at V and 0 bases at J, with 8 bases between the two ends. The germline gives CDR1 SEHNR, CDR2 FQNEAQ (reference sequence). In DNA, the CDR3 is TGTGCCAGCAGCTTAGACGGAATTAGCACAGATACGCAGTATTTT. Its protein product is CASSLDGISTDTQYF.

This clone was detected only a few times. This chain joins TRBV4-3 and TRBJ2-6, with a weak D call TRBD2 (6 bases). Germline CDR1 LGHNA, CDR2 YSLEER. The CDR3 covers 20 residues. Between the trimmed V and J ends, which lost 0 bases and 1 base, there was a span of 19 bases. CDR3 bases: TGCGCCAGCAGCCAAGAATGGTCGGGAGCTCGGATATCTGGGGCCAACGTCCTGACTTTC. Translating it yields CASSQEWSGARISGANVLTF.

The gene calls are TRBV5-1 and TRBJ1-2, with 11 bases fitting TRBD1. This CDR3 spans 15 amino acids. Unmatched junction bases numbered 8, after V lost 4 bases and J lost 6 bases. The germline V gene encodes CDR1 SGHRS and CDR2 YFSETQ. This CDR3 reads CASSPRTGGMDGYTF. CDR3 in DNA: TGCGCCAGCAGCCCGCGGACAGGGGGCATGGATGGCTACACCTTC.

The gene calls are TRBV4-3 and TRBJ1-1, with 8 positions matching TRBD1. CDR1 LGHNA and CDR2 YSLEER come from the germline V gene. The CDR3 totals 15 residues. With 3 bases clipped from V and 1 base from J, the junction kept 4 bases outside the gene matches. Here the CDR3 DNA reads TGCGCCAGCAGCCAGGACGGGACAGGGAACACTGAAGCTTTCTTT. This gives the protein CASSQDGTGNTEAFF.

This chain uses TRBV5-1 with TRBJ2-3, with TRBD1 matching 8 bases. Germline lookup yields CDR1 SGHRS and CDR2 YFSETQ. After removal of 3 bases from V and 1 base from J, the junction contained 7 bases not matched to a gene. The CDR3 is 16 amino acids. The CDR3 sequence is CASSSGTGVGTDTQYF. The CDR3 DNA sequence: TGCGCCAGCAGCTCCGGGACAGGTGTTGGCACAGATACGCAGTATTTT.

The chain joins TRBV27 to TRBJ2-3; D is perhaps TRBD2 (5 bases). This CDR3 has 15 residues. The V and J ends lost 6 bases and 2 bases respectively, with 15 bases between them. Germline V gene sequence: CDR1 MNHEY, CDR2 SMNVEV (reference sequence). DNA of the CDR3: TGTGCCAGCAGAGGAGCAGCGGCCACCACAGATACGCAGTATTTT. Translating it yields CASRGAAATTDTQYF.

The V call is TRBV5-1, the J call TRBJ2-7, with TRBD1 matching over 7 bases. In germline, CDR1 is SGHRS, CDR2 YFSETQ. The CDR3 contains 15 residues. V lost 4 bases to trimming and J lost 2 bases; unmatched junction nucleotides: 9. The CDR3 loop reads CASSLETGFAYEQYF. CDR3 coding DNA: TGCGCCAGCAGCCTAGAGACAGGGTTTGCCTACGAGCAGTACTTC. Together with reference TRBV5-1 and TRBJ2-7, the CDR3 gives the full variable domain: KAGVTQTPRYLIKTRGQQVTLSCSPISGHRSVSWYQQTPGQGLQFLFEYFSETQRNKGNFPGRFSGRQFSNSRSEMNVSTLELGDSALYLCASSLETGFAYEQYFGPGTRLTVT.

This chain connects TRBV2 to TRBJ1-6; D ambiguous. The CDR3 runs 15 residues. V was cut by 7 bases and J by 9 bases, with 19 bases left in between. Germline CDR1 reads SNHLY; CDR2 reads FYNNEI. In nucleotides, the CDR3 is TGTGCCAGCACCCAAACCACCGCAGGATCTTCACCCCTCCACTTT. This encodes CASTQTTAGSSPLHF.

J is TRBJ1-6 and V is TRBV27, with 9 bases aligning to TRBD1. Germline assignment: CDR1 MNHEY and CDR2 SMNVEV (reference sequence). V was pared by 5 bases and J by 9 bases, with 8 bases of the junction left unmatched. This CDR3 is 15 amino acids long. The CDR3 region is CASSTGQGTTSPLHF. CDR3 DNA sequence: TGTGCCAGCAGTACGGGACAGGGTACGACTTCACCCCTCCACTTT.

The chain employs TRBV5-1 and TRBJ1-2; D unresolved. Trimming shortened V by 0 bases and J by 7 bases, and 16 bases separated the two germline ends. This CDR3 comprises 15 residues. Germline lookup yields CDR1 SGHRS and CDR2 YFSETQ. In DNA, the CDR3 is TGCGCCAGCAGCTTGGATAGTCCGAGAACCTCTGGCTACACCTTC. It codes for CASSLDSPRTSGYTF.